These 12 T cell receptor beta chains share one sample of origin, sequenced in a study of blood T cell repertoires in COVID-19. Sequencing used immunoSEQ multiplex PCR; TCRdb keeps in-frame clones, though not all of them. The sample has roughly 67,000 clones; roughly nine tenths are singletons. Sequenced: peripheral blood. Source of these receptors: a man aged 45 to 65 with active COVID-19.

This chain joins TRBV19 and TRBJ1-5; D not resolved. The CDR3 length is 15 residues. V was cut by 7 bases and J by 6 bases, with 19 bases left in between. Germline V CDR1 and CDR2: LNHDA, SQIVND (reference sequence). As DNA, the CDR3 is TGTGCCAGTAAGGAGGGATGGCATATGGCTCAGCCCCAGCATTTT. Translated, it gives CASKEGWHMAQPQHF. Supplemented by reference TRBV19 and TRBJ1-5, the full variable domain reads DGGITQSPKYLFRKEGQNVTLSCEQNLNHDAMYWYRQDPGQGLRLIYYSQIVNDFQKGDIAEGYSVSREKKESFPLTVTSAQKNPTAFYLCASKEGWHMAQPQHFGDGTRLSIL.

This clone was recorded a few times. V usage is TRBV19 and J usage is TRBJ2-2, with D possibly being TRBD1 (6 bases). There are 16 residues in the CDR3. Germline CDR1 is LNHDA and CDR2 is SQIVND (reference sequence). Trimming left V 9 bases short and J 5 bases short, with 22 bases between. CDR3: CASTTGNPLRTGELFF. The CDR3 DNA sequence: TGTGCCAGCACAACAGGGAACCCCTTGAGGACCGGGGAGCTGTTTTTT.

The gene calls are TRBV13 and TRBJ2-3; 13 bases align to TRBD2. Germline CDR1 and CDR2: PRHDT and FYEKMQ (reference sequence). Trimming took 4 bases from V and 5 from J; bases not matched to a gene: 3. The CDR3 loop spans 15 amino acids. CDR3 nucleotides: TGTGCCAGCAGCTACCGACTAGCGGGAGGAGATACGCAGTATTTT. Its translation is CASSYRLAGGDTQYF.

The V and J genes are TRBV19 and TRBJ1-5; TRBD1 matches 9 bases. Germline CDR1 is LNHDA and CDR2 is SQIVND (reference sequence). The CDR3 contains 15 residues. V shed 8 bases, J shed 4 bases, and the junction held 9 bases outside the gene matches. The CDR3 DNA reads TGTGCCAGTCTTTTAACGGGACAGGGAAATCAGCCCCAGCATTTT. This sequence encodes CASLLTGQGNQPQHF.

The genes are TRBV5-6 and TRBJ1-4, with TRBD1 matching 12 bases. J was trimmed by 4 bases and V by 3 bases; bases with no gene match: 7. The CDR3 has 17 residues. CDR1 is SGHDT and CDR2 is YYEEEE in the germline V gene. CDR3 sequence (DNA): TGTGCCAGCAGCTCCCCGGGACAGGGGGCCTATAATGAAAAACTGTTTTTT. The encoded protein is CASSSPGQGAYNEKLFF.

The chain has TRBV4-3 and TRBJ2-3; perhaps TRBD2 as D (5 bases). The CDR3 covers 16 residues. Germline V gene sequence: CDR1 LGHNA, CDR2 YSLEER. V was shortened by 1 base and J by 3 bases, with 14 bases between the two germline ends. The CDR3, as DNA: TGCGCCAGCAGCCAAGCACTAGGAAAGGTAACAGATACGCAGTATTTT. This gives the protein CASSQALGKVTDTQYF.

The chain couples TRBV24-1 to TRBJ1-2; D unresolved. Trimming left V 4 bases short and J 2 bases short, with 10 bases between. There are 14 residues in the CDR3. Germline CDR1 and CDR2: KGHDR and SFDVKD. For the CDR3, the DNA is TGTGCCACCAGTGAGCCGGGAAGAAACTATGGCTACACCTTC. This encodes CATSEPGRNYGYTF.

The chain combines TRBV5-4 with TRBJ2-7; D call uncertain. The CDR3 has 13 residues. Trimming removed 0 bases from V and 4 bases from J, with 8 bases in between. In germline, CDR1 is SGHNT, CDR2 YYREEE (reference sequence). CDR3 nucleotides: TGTGCCAGCAGCTTGGAGTTCGGTTACGAGCAGTACTTC. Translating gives CASSLEFGYEQYF.

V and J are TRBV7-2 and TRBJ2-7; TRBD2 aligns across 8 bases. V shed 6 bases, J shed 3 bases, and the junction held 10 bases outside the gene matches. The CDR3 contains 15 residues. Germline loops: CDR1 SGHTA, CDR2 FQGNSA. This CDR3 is CASSSFSGISYEQYF. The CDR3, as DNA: TGTGCCAGCAGTTCCTTTAGCGGGATTAGCTACGAGCAGTACTTC.

The CDR3 loop reads CASSLGENEQFF. CDR3 bases: TGTGCCAGCAGTTTAGGGGAGAATGAGCAGTTCTTC. The chain uses TRBV28 and TRBJ2-1, with a tentative D call TRBD2 (5 bases). Trimming removed 2 bases at V and 7 bases at J, with 6 bases between. The CDR3 sequence is 12 residues long. Germline V gene sequence: CDR1 MDHEN, CDR2 SYDVKM.

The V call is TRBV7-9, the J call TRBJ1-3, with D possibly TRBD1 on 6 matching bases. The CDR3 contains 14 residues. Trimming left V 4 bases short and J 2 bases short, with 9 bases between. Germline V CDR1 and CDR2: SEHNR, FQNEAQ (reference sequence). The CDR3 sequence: CASSSAGAGNTIYF. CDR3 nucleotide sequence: TGTGCCAGCAGCTCTGCAGGGGCTGGAAACACCATATATTTT.

CDR3 in amino acids: CASSPGTGGLNTEAFF. DNA for the CDR3: TGTGCCAGCAGCCCCGGAACAGGGGGCCTGAACACTGAAGCTTTCTTT. The V and J genes are TRBV11-2 and TRBJ1-1, with 9 bases lining up with TRBD1. The germline gives CDR1 SGHAT, CDR2 FQNNGV. J lost 0 bases, V lost 5 bases, and 7 bases had no gene match. The CDR3 has 16 residues.